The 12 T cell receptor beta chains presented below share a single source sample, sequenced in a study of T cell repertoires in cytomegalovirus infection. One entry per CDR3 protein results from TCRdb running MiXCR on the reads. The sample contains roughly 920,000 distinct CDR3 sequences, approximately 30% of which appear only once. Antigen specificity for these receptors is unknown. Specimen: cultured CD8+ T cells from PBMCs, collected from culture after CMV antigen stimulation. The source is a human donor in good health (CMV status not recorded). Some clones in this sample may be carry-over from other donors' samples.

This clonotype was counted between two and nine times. The CDR3 loop reads CASSSTGETEAFF. CDR3 in DNA: TGCGCCAGCAGCTCTACAGGGGAAACTGAAGCTTTCTTT. The chain joins TRBV4-3 to TRBJ1-1; 7 nucleotides match TRBD1. V lost 5 bases, J lost 5 bases, and 5 bases stayed unmatched. There are 13 residues in the CDR3. Germline V gene sequence: CDR1 LGHNA, CDR2 YSLEER.

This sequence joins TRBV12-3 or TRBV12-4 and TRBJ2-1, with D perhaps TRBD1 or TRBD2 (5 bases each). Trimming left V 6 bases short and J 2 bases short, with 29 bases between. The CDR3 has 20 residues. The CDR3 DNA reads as TGTGCCAGCAGGACCTCTACGACGTTTGGGGGTTTGAGTGCCTACAATGAGCAGTTCTTC. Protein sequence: CASRTSTTFGGLSAYNEQFF.

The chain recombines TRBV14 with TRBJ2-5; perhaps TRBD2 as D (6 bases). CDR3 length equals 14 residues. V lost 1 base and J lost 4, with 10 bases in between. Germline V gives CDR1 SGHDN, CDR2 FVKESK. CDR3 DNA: TGTGCCAGCAGCCAAGTGGGAGCGGGAGAGACCCAGTACTTC. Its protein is CASSQVGAGETQYF.

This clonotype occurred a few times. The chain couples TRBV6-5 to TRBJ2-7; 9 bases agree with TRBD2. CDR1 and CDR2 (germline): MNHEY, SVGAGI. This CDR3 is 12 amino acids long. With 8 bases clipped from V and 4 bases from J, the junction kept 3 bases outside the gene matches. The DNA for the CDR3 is TGTGCCAGCGGGACTAGCATATACGAGCAGTACTTC. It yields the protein CASGTSIYEQYF.

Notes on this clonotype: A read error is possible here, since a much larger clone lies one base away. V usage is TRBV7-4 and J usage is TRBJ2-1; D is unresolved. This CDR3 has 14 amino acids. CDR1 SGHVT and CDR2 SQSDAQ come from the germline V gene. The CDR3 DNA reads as TGTGTCAGCAGCACCGACCCCCAAGGAGATGAGCAGTTCTTC. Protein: CVSSTDPQGDEQFF.

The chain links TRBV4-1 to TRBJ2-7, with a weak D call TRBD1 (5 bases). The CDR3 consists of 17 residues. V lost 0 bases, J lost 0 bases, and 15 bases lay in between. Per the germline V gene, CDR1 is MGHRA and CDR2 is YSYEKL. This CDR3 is CASSQDSFYDSSYEQYF. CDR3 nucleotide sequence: TGCGCCAGCAGCCAAGATAGTTTCTACGACAGCTCCTACGAGCAGTACTTC.

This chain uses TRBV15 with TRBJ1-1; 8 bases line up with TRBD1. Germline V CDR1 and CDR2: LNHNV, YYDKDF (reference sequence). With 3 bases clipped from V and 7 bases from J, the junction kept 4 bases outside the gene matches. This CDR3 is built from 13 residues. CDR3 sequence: CATSSGQGFEAFF. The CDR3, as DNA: TGTGCCACCAGCAGTGGACAGGGTTTTGAAGCTTTCTTT.

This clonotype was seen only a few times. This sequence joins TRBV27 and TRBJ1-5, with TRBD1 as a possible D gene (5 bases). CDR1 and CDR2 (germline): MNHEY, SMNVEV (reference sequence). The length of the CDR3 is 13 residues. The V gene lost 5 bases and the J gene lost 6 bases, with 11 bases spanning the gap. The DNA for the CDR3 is TGTGCCAGCAGTGCCCTGGGGGGTCAGCCCCAGCATTTT. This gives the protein CASSALGGQPQHF.

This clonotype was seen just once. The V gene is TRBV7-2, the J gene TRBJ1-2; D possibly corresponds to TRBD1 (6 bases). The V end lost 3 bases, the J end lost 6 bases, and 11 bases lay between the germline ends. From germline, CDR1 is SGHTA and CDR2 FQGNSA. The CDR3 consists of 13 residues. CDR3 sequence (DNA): TGTGCCAGCAGCTTGGAGCCAGGGGATGGCTACACCTTC. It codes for CASSLEPGDGYTF. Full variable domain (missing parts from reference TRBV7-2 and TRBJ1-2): GAGVSQSPSNKVTEKGKDVELRCDPISGHTALYWYRQSLGQGLEFLIYFQGNSAPDKSGLPSDRFSAERTGGSVSTLTIQRTQQEDSAVYLCASSLEPGDGYTFGSGTRLTVV.

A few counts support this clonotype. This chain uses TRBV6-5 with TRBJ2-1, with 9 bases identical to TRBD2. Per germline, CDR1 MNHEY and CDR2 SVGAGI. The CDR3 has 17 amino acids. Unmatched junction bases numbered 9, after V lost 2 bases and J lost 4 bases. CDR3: CASSYPGAGGHYNEQFF. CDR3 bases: TGTGCCAGCAGTTACCCAGGGGCGGGGGGGCATTACAATGAGCAGTTCTTC.

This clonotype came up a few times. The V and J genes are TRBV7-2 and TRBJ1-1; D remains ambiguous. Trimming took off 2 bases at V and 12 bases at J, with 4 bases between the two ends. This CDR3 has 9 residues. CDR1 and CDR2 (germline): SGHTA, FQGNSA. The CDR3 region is CASSLLTFF. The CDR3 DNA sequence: TGTGCCAGCAGCTTATTAACTTTCTTT.

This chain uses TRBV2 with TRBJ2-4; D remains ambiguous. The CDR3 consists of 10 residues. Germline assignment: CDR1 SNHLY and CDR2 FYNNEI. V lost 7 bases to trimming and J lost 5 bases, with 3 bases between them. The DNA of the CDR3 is TGTGCCAGCAAACAAAACATTCAGTACTTC. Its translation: CASKQNIQYF.